This T cell receptor (beta chain) was found in a study of siplizumab effects on memory and regulatory T cells. The data were produced by immunoSEQ multiplex PCR, yet TCRdb's version contains in-frame clones alone and is incomplete. The profile shows approximately 100,000 clones, around 93% of them singletons. Findings of the study overall: Significant reduction of alloreactive sequences traceable to unstimulated CD4+ memory cells was observed with siplizumab.

CDR1 is SNHLY and CDR2 is FYNNEI in the germline V gene. The CDR3 spans 14 residues. As concerns this clone: No antigen is known for it.

The sequence derives from a human donor in good health. The chain links TRBV2 to TRBJ2-5, with D maybe TRBD2 (5 bases). The J call may be incorrect, as the DNA end agrees better with TRBJ2-7. Specimen: non-Treg CD4+ T cells sorted from blood. CDR3: CASSDNLAGTEQYF. DNA of the CDR3: TGTGCCAGCAGTGATAACCTAGCCGGCACCGAGCAGTACTTC.